This record covers a single T cell receptor (beta chain). This clone was seen a few times. Its antigen remains unidentified. No quality values exist for individual bases; no much larger clone is one base distant. This sample also contains other DNA sequences that code for the same CDR3. The cohort comprised fewer than 700 healthy bone marrow donors. All cohort members were sampled while nominally healthy, although unrecorded immune exposures were likely present. The donor tested CMV seronegative and was one of the 352 seronegative cohort members. A peripheral blood sample was provided by each donor, and peripheral blood mononuclear cells were used for TCR beta sequencing. The Qiagen DNeasy Blood Extraction Kit was used to extract genomic DNA from the blood cell samples. These data are taken from a study of cytomegalovirus exposure and HLA in healthy donors (dated by TCRdb to between 2016 and 2019). The study in broad terms: In an earlier analysis of several hundred of the donors, 250 to 300 Gb of sequence data and 117 million unique TCR beta sequences from 180 million or so T cells were reported. Approximately 310 gigabases of sequencing data and approximately 80 million unique TCR sequences were included in an early release covering several hundred HLA-typed donors. Among the roughly 380 genotyped donors, about 85% belonged to the genetic ancestry cluster associated with self-reported Caucasian donors. The aim of the study was to test whether cataloging public T cell receptors could identify signatures of past pathogen exposure. Using immunosequencing, the study profiled T cell repertoires from about 620 subjects and related those repertoires to cytomegalovirus serostatus. A separate validation cohort of over 95 different subjects was used in addition to the 666-subject first cohort. The study combined high-throughput TCR immunosequencing, statistical association of individual TCRs with disease status, and machine learning to predict cytomegalovirus infection status. To study patterns of TCR occurrence, a later analysis re-analyzed previously published TCR beta repertoires from more than 550 donors and added high-resolution HLA genotyping. Rather than drawing on any new phenotypic data, the later analysis identified candidate immune exposures from TCR beta sequences and the way those sequences occurred across donors. To decide whether each TCR beta V gene segment behaved as functional or pseudogenic, an earlier analysis of some 600 of the donors relied on high-throughput TCR beta sequencing. Donor age, sex, ethnicity and CMV serostatus were collected together with the repertoire data. A later genetic analysis used genome-wide SNP genotypes for about three fifths of the 666 donors, treating that subset as a discovery cohort. All discovery cohort repertoires had been generated on a single sequencing platform. HLA typing included class I and class II loci at four-digit resolution. The number of donors typed differed by locus, with roughly 620-630 for A, B, C, DRB1 and DQB1, around 520 for DQA1, over 600 for DPA1, and some 440 for DPB1. Roughly five DR-DQ haplotypes were handled as single units for association and clustering because linkage in the cohort was strong. Across approximately 400 genotyped donors of the cohort, an average of roughly 230,000 unique TCR beta nucleotide sequences per donor were sequenced, and 15% to 20% of those sequences were non-productive. Summary of the overall study and its limitations: A few of the identified cytomegalovirus-associated TCR beta chains were confirmed in vitro to be specific for cytomegalovirus antigens. Correlated functional status among segregating V segments might be attributable to linkage disequilibrium, but an unknown experimental factor could not be ruled out. In a later analysis, HLA-associated TCR beta chains showed more clonal expansion and lower generation probabilities than non-associated chains that were equally common. Because HLA typing was missing for some donors at each locus, association tests included only the typed subset. Immune exposure information for the cohort was limited to CMV serostatus. Cytomegalovirus status was reported to be diagnosed by the classifier with high specificity and sensitivity in both the original and validation cohorts. The authors suggested that the approach could potentially be extended to other disease states and immunological phenotypes. A later analysis associated about 17,000 TCR beta sequences with specific HLA alleles at a false discovery rate of 0.05. A later analysis found that TCR association rates varied across HLA loci, with DRB1 alleles showing the most associated TCRs and HLA-C alleles the fewest. According to a later analysis, parvovirus B19, influenza, CMV and Epstein-Barr virus appeared linked to several top co-occurrence clusters. Sequencing depth was assumed to be roughly uniform across donors in the presence/absence analyses, though that assumption may not hold. Most CMV-associated TCR beta chains appeared to be HLA-restricted in a later analysis, and the HLA associations seemed to be driven largely by CMV exposure. Only TCR beta chains were sequenced in this cohort, and the absence of alpha or paired-chain data limited detectable features. V-gene and J-gene trimming of TCR beta chains was associated with a missense DCLRE1C variant in a later genetic analysis, and the association was replicated in an independent cohort. A cluster of highly shared sequence variants was judged likely to be a technical artifact of the sequencing pipeline. The earlier analysis of a few hundred of the donors excluded some 15 rarely observed V segments, including chromosome 9 orphons, because counts were too low. A further reported finding was that TCR beta sequences accurately predicted the HLA-A and HLA-B alleles for most subjects in the first cohort. The study listed approximately 160 TCR beta chains as associated with cytomegalovirus. Assigning TCR associations to individual alleles was difficult when HLA alleles, especially DR and DQ, strongly co-occurred. An earlier analysis of 587 of the donors showed that most TCR beta V segments appeared in productive rearrangements either about 87% or about 30% of the time, which broadly matched IMGT annotations. Across donors, most TCR sequences were observed very rarely, whereas some public TCRs were present in many individuals. A later genetic analysis reported fewer N-insertions in productive TCRs among donors in an Asian-associated ancestry cluster than the roughly 700-donor mean.

Library construction relied on the immunoSEQ multiplex PCR assay. For the multiplex PCR, a mixture combining 60 forward primers for TCR Vbeta segments and 13 reverse primers for TCR Jbeta segments was used. The CDR3 region of rearranged TCR beta genes was amplified from genomic DNA by a multiplex PCR assay. On the Illumina HiSeq System, the amplified TCR beta libraries were sequenced as 87-base-pair reads. The paper's processing steps were these. A later analysis counted some 80 million unique TCR beta chains across the 550 to 700 repertoires, and roughly 9.9 million of these chains were shared by at least two donors. Raw reads were error-corrected and collapsed into unique sequences with a nearest-neighbor algorithm that merged closely related sequences to remove PCR and sequencing errors. To assign V, D and J gene segments, CDR3 sequences were aligned to IMGT reference sequences. For a sequence to be retained, a match of at least six nucleotides was required to both a V gene segment and a J gene segment. Rearrangements were classified as productive when the CDR3 lacked stop codons and remained in frame with V and J, and all other rearrangements were classified as non-productive. CDR3 was defined according to IMGT convention as the region running from the second conserved V-encoded cysteine to the conserved J-encoded phenylalanine. The earlier analysis of about 560 of the donors excluded any sequence lacking an unambiguous match to a single V gene segment. In an earlier analysis of 587 of the donors, V segments were called functional above 56.7% productive rearrangements and were called segregating when the between-donor standard deviation exceeded 5%. A statistical classification framework was developed to diagnose cytomegalovirus status using the catalog of TCR beta chain sequences. V and J gene assignment, in a later analysis, came from comparing TCR nucleotide sequences with IMGT/GENE-DB human TR gene sequences. Using the TCRdist pipeline, a later analysis assigned CDR3 sequences along with most-parsimonious VDJ recombination scenarios. In a later analysis, each TCR beta chain was defined by its CDR3 amino acid sequence together with its V-gene family, and reads without a unique V-gene family were excluded. A later analysis removed roughly 590 highly shared, low-generation-probability nucleotide sequences to deal with suspected cross-contamination and a sequencing artifact. For each public chain, a later analysis derived a clonal expansion index from normalized ranks of inferred template counts within each repertoire. In a later analysis, generation probabilities were computed with a VDJ recombination model fitted to out-of-frame rearrangements, and the resulting probabilities were checked against IGoR. A later analysis scored TCR-TCR, TCR-HLA and TCR-CMV co-occurrence with hypergeometric tests, applying a repertoire-size bias correction to TCR pairs. To estimate false discovery rates, a later analysis permuted the HLA or CMV assignments 20 times. A later analysis grouped co-occurring TCRs with DBSCAN, adding TCRdist sequence similarity when clustering within HLA-allele-positive subsets. Co-occurrence clustering excluded repertoires with fewer than 30,000 or more than 120,000 public chains, plus five with anomalous nucleotide sharing. TCRdb limited this immuneACCESS table to in-frame rearrangements with V and J called. A share of clones is missing; checked studies link under half to unresolved V genes, and the rest is unexplained. The V and J calls and clone size come from that table; D and trimming were worked out from the DNA. Within this sample are 200,000 to 300,000 clones, with roughly 85% of them counted one time only. The top ten clones comprise 0.2% to 0.25% of the sample.

The sequencing sample was made of PBMCs. This TCR came from a girl aged 2 to 9 in good health and CMV-seronegative.

The CDR3 region: CASNRRGQGRQPQHF. The DNA is TGTGCCAGCAACCGGCGAGGACAGGGACGGCAGCCCCAGCATTTT. The chain links TRBV4-2 with TRBJ1-5, and 8 bases in between align with TRBD1. The CDR3 has 15 amino acids, counting the end cysteine and phenylalanine. The sequence is cut down to CDR3 DNA, 45 bases in frame from base 1. CDR1 and CDR2 are read off the germline V gene as LGHNA and YNFKEQ. The junction shows trimming of 7 bases on V and 7 bases on J, and the gene matches do not reach 12 bases of it.